This TCR beta chain emerged from a study of OX40 agonist ivuxolimab in advanced cancers. Background on the study: Among those treated, three patients had partial responses, one with hepatocellular carcinoma and two with cutaneous melanoma.

Assay used: immunoSEQ multiplex PCR; TCRdb lists only in-frame clones, some missing. The table records some 30,000 clones, 81% of them present only once. Germline assignment: CDR1 MNHNY and CDR2 SVGAGI (reference sequence). Trimming cost V 2 bases and J 1 base, with 11 bases left between them. CDR3 length: 15 residues. On this clone: As yet, its antigen is unknown.

Study-wide results and limits: Researchers report that CD8+ T cells had, on average, more expanded clones than CD4+. It was not determined which antigens were specifically recognized by the peripheral T cells that had undergone clonal expansion.

The chain links TRBV6-6 to TRBJ1-1; maybe TRBD1 (6 bases). The sequencing here drew on CD4+ or CD8+ T cells sorted from blood, taken in a trial of the OX40 agonist ivuxolimab. This receptor was taken from an adult with an advanced solid tumor such as melanoma, head and neck, liver or kidney cancer. The DNA of the CDR3 is TGTGCCAGCAGTTACGCCGGGGGCGGGAACACTGAAGCTTTCTTT. Translated: CASSYAGGGNTEAFF.